This TCR beta chain was captured in a study of monozygotic twins with inflammatory bowel disease. Study results and caveats: A single strong IBD-associated signal or clonotype was not supported by the findings.

Turning to this clonotype: What it recognizes is unknown.

One entry per CDR3 protein, without DNA, is what TCRdb gives after re-calling the 5' RACE reads. This listing includes under 200,000 distinct CDR3 sequences. The CDR3 spans 16 residues. In germline, CDR1 is LNHDA, CDR2 SQIVND (reference sequence). The specimen sequenced was blood. V gene TRBV19 combines with J gene TRBJ1-2; there is no DNA to check the TCRdb D call of TRBD1. The receptor's source is a human donor with ulcerative colitis or Crohn's disease, or a healthy co-twin of an affected twin (not recorded which). The chain's CDR3 is CASSTDREPQIYGYTF.